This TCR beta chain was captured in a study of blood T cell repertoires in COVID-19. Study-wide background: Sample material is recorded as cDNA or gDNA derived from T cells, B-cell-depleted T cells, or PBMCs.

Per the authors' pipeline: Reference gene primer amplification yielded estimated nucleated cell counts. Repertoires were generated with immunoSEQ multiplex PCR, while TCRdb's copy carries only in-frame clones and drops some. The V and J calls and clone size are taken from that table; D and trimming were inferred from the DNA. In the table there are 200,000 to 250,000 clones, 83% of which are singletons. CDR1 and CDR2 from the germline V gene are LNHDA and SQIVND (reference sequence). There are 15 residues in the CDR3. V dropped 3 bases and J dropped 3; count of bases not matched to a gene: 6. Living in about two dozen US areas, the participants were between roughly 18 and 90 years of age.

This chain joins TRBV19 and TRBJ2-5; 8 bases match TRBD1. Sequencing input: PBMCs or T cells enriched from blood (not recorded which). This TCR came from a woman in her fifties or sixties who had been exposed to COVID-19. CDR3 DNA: TGTGCCAGTAGTATCTCCGGGACAGGAGAAGAGACCCAGTACTTC. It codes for CASSISGTGEETQYF.